The rows below give T cell receptor beta chains drawn from one sample of a study of Tregs in tolerant kidney transplant recipients. The protocol was immunoSEQ multiplex PCR, while the TCRdb copy is restricted to in-frame clones and leaves out a portion. Of just under 65,000 clones in the sample, roughly 98% are singletons; the top ten hold around 0.3%. Sequenced material: Tregs from blood, taken before the transplant. These TCRs come from a human donor who received a combined kidney and bone marrow transplant. The CDR3 runs from the conserved cysteine through the conserved F or W. Fields, in order: J gene, D gene, clone size, V gene, CDR3 protein, CDR3 DNA. D genes are given only for firm matches. Where a row states a size, it is once, few, many or the class of an expanded clone; other rows omit it.

TRBJ1-5	NA	NA	TRBV19	CASSPRTVYSNQPQHF	TGTGCCAGTAGTCCCAGGACAGTATATAGCAATCAGCCCCAGCATTTT
TRBJ1-5	NA	NA	TRBV30	CAWSRDIGNQPQHF	TGTGCCTGGAGCCGGGACATTGGCAATCAGCCCCAGCATTTT
TRBJ2-2	TRBD2	once	TRBV5-1	CASSFRLAGGNGELFF	TGCGCCAGCAGCTTCAGACTAGCGGGGGGAAACGGGGAGCTGTTTTTT
TRBJ2-5	NA	NA	TRBV19	CASSIRETQYF	TGTGCCAGTAGTATACGAGAGACCCAGTACTTC
TRBJ2-7	TRBD2	NA	TRBV30	CAWSTGLAGASSYEQYF	TGTGCCTGGAGTACAGGACTAGCGGGAGCAAGCTCCTACGAGCAGTACTTC
TRBJ2-3	NA	NA	TRBV28	CASSLSRDTQYF	TGTGCCAGCAGTTTATCTAGAGATACGCAGTATTTT
TRBJ2-6	NA	NA	TRBV6-1	CASSAGYSGANVLTF	TGTGCCAGCAGTGCGGGTTACTCTGGGGCCAACGTCCTGACTTTC
TRBJ2-3	TRBD1	NA	TRBV5-1	CASSGMTGGTDTQYF	TGCGCCAGCAGCGGAATGACAGGGGGCACAGATACGCAGTATTTT
TRBJ2-2	TRBD2	NA	TRBV5-1	CASSPPRVAGSTGELFF	TGCGCCAGCAGCCCCCCGAGGGTAGCGGGATCCACCGGGGAGCTGTTTTTT
TRBJ1-2	TRBD1	NA	TRBV6-6	CASSYWDRDRPGYTF	TGTGCCAGCAGTTACTGGGACAGGGATCGTCCTGGCTACACCTTC
TRBJ2-7	TRBD1	NA	TRBV27	CASSLKPGGYEQYF	TGTGCCAGCAGTTTAAAGCCAGGGGGCTACGAGCAGTACTTC
TRBJ2-7	TRBD1	NA	TRBV15	CATSRELSFGTGLVEQYF	TGTGCCACCAGCAGAGAGTTAAGCTTTGGGACAGGCCTCGTCGAGCAGTACTTC
TRBJ2-7	TRBD1	NA	TRBV10-3	CAISGTGIASYEQYF	TGTGCCATCAGTGGGACAGGGATTGCCTCCTACGAGCAGTACTTC
TRBJ2-5	TRBD2	NA	TRBV11-3	CASSSRGGRPGVETQYF	TGTGCCAGCAGCTCGAGGGGCGGGAGGCCTGGGGTTGAGACCCAGTACTTC
TRBJ2-7	TRBD2	NA	TRBV27	CASSLLTQLAGAPYEQYF	TGTGCCAGCAGTCTCCTCACCCAGCTAGCGGGTGCCCCCTACGAGCAGTACTTC
TRBJ2-1	NA	NA	TRBV9	CASSVGGDSTVYNEQFF	TGTGCCAGCAGCGTAGGGGGGGACAGTACTGTTTACAATGAGCAGTTCTTC
TRBJ2-7	NA	NA	TRBV21-1	CASSYPGLASEQYF	TGTGCCAGCAGCTATCCGGGACTAGCTTCCGAGCAGTACTTC
TRBJ2-7	NA	few	TRBV18	CASSPLRSGTRDYEQYF	TGTGCCAGCTCACCACTAAGATCCGGGACAAGGGACTACGAGCAGTACTTC
TRBJ2-1	TRBD2	NA	TRBV6-4	CASSVSGGPFEQFF	TGTGCCAGCAGTGTGAGCGGGGGGCCATTTGAGCAGTTCTTC
TRBJ1-5	NA	NA	TRBV19	CASSGGAGGNQPQHF	TGTGCCAGTAGTGGAGGGGCAGGTGGCAATCAGCCCCAGCATTTT
TRBJ2-2	TRBD2	NA	TRBV9	CASSVRGGIDTGELFF	TGTGCCAGCAGCGTGCGGGGGGGCATCGACACCGGGGAGCTGTTTTTT
TRBJ2-2	TRBD2	NA	TRBV9	CASSSSGVNTGELFF	TGTGCCAGCAGCAGTAGCGGGGTCAACACCGGGGAGCTGTTTTTT
TRBJ2-2	NA	once	TRBV19	CASQHAGVWTGELFF	TGTGCCAGCCAACACGCCGGGGTGTGGACCGGGGAGCTGTTTTTT
TRBJ1-2	NA	NA	TRBV30	CAWSTGPHGYTF	TGTGCCTGGAGTACAGGGCCCCATGGCTACACCTTC
TRBJ1-4	NA	NA	TRBV7-9	CASSTSLGGKLFF	TGTGCCAGCAGCACCTCATTGGGAGGAAAACTGTTTTTT